Described below is a single T cell receptor beta chain sequence and its context. Germline-derived CDR1 and CDR2 are SGHTA and FQGNSA. The CDR3 contains 18 residues. Unmatched junction bases numbered 6, after V lost 0 bases and J lost 4 bases. Via MiXCR, TCRdb re-called the 5' RACE reads, giving one row per CDR3 protein. The table lists 90,000 to 95,000 distinct CDR3 sequences, approximately 12% of them singletons. The sample's time point: sample taken at primary tumor resection. Unsorted whole RNA samples from tumor, nontumor lung or frozen PBMC were sequenced. This sample is part of a study of spatial heterogeneity in lung cancer.

The TCR was taken from a male donor with early-stage non-small cell lung cancer. The V call is TRBV7-2, the J call TRBJ2-2; 12 nucleotides align to TRBD2. This specimen consisted of PBMCs, obtained at surgery. The CDR3 sequence is CASSLAPPTSGSTGELFF. The CDR3 coding sequence is TGTGCCAGCAGCTTAGCCCCGCCGACTAGCGGGAGCACCGGGGAGCTGTTTTTT.